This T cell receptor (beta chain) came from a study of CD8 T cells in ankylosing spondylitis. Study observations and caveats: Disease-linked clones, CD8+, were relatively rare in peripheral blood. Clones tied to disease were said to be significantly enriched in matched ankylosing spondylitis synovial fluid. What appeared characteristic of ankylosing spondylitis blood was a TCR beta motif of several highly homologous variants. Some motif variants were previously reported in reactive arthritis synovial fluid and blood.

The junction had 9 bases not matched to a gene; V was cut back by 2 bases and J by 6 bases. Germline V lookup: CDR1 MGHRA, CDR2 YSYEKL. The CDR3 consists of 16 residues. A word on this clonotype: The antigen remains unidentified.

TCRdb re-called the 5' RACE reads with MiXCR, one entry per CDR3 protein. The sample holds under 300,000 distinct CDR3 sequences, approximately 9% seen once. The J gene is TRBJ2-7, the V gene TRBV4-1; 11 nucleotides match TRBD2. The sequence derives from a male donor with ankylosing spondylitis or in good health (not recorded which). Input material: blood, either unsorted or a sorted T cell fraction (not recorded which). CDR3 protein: CASSQMLLAGVLEQYF. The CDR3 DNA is TGCGCCAGCAGCCAAATGTTACTAGCGGGAGTACTCGAGCAGTACTTC.